The rows below give T cell receptor beta chains drawn from one sample of a study of monozygotic twins with inflammatory bowel disease. TCRdb reprocessed the 5' RACE reads and keeps a single row for each CDR3 protein, giving no DNA. In total, the table holds fewer than 550,000 distinct CDR3 sequences. The sequenced sample consisted of blood. The receptors stem from a human donor with ulcerative colitis or Crohn's disease, or a healthy co-twin of an affected twin (not recorded which). The CDR3 runs from the conserved cysteine through the conserved F or W.

length: 11
J: TRBJ2-7
V: TRBV3-1
CDR3: CASSQVYEQYF

length: 14
J: TRBJ1-5
V: TRBV2
CDR3: CASSEAGVSQPQHF

length: 12
J: TRBJ2-2
V: TRBV12-3/TRBV12-4
CDR3: CASSSGARELFF

length: 15
J: TRBJ2-1
V: TRBV19
CDR3: CASSISRQGVNEQFF

length: 16
J: TRBJ1-5
V: TRBV4-3
CDR3: CASSPSVGDSNQPQHF

length: 12
J: TRBJ2-7
V: TRBV30
CDR3: CAWRAGTYEQYF

length: 16
J: TRBJ2-1
V: TRBV18
CDR3: CASSPPQESSYNEQFF

length: 14
J: TRBJ2-1
V: TRBV29-1
CDR3: CSVEWDTSYNEQFF

length: 15
J: TRBJ1-4
V: TRBV7-3
CDR3: CAGSRQGLPNEKLFF

length: 13
J: TRBJ2-5
V: TRBV21-1
CDR3: CASSKAEQETQYF

length: 15
J: TRBJ2-5
V: TRBV5-5
CDR3: CASSRNQGGKETQYF

length: 15
J: TRBJ2-1
V: TRBV5-1
CDR3: CASSLEDAYYNEQFF

length: 16
J: TRBJ2-1
V: TRBV5-1
CDR3: CASSPPGQGRYNEQFF

length: 12
J: TRBJ2-7
V: TRBV29-1
CDR3: CSVEASGSEQYF

length: 14
J: TRBJ2-5
V: TRBV7-6
CDR3: CASSLGGLLETQYF

length: 14
J: TRBJ1-3
V: TRBV10-3
CDR3: CAIRRADSGNTIYF

length: 17
J: TRBJ1-1
V: TRBV6-1
CDR3: CASNPNRGNRENTEAFF

length: 14
J: TRBJ2-2
V: TRBV7-9
CDR3: CASARTDNTGELFF

length: 13
J: TRBJ1-4
V: TRBV20-1
CDR3: CSARTGNNEKLFF

length: 16
J: TRBJ1-6
V: TRBV20-1
CDR3: CSARFPGQTYNSPLHF

length: 16
J: TRBJ2-2
V: TRBV5-1
CDR3: CASSLGDARNTGELFF

length: 16
J: TRBJ1-1
V: TRBV9
CDR3: CASSVAGDVSNTEAFF

length: 15
J: TRBJ2-2
V: TRBV5-5
CDR3: CASSFPGTNTGELFF

length: 14
J: TRBJ1-2
V: TRBV7-9
CDR3: CASSVSEAGWGYTF

length: 15
J: TRBJ2-1
V: TRBV28
CDR3: CASSPAVLDFIEQFF

length: 13
J: TRBJ1-1
V: TRBV7-9
CDR3: CASSPEWNTEAFF

length: 19
J: TRBJ2-1
V: TRBV4-1
CDR3: CASSQDSGEGGLARSEQFF

length: 14
J: TRBJ1-4
V: TRBV28
CDR3: CASSDQGDEEKLFF

length: 14
J: TRBJ1-6
V: TRBV5-1
CDR3: CASSFRGGDSPLHF

length: 17
J: TRBJ1-6
V: TRBV5-5
CDR3: CASSSSDSSSYNSPLHF

length: 14
J: TRBJ2-1
V: TRBV7-8
CDR3: CASSLPTSYNEQFF

length: 15
J: TRBJ2-1
V: TRBV12-3/TRBV12-4
CDR3: CASSFGRRDYNEQFF

length: 14
J: TRBJ2-7
V: TRBV7-3
CDR3: CASSFSSASGEQYF

length: 17
J: TRBJ1-2
V: TRBV10-3
CDR3: CAISESTSSGVEYGYTF

length: 11
J: TRBJ1-1
V: TRBV2
CDR3: CASSPGLGAFF

length: 11
J: TRBJ2-3
V: TRBV20-1
CDR3: CSAFSTDTQYF

length: 13
J: TRBJ2-1
V: TRBV10-3
CDR3: CATWAGPGTEQFF

length: 12
J: TRBJ1-2
V: TRBV12-3/TRBV12-4
CDR3: CASSFSYYGYTF